The T cell receptor beta chain described here comes from a study of blood T cell repertoires in COVID-19. Across the study: T cells, B-cell-depleted T cells, or PBMCs supplied cDNA or gDNA.

As originally analysed: Amplifying reference gene primers gave estimates of nucleated cell counts. The data were produced by immunoSEQ multiplex PCR, yet TCRdb's version contains in-frame clones alone and is incomplete. V and J calls and clone size come straight from that table; D and trimming were deduced from the DNA. This table has fewer than 250,000 clones, 80% appearing once. Individuals drawn from 24 US areas were about 18 to 95 years old. Cohorts were based on clinical histories the participants reported. This receptor was identified in a middle-aged woman with acute COVID-19. Sequencing was carried out using PBMCs or T cells enriched from blood (not recorded which).

CDR3 amino acids: CATSRADRRGTEAFF. The CDR3 region has the DNA TGTGCCACCAGCAGAGCGGACAGGAGGGGCACTGAAGCTTTCTTT. The rearrangement links TRBV15 to TRBJ1-1; 7 bases agree with TRBD1. CDR1 and CDR2 from the germline V gene are LNHNV and YYDKDF (reference sequence). With 1 base clipped from V and 4 bases from J, the junction kept 6 bases outside the gene matches. This CDR3 is 15 amino acids long.